Described below is a single T cell receptor (beta chain) sequence and its context. What it binds is not known. The entry originates in a study of resident and recirculating memory T cells in vitiligo. Turning to the study itself: Shave-biopsy epidermis from lesional and nonlesional skin was sequenced alongside PBMCs. No cells were sorted; samples were homogenized just before genomic DNA extraction. Study-wide points: Clonality differed among vitiligo lesions, with no unique dominant clone.

The V and J ends lost 2 bases and 7 bases, in that order; junction bases with no gene match: 3. Germline CDR1 is MRHNA and CDR2 is SNTAGT. The CDR3 consists of 16 residues. This table comes from immunoSEQ multiplex PCR, and its TCRdb copy is limited to in-frame clones, with some not included. The data hold 40,000 to 50,000 clones, with 85% to 95% observed a single time. The J gene is TRBJ2-1, the V gene TRBV6-4; the match to TRBD2 covers 15 bases. Sequenced: blood. The clonotype comes from a male donor with vitiligo. For the CDR3, the DNA is TGTGCCAGCAGTGACGGACTAGCGGGGGGGCTTAATGAGCAGTTCTTC. Protein product: CASSDGLAGGLNEQFF.